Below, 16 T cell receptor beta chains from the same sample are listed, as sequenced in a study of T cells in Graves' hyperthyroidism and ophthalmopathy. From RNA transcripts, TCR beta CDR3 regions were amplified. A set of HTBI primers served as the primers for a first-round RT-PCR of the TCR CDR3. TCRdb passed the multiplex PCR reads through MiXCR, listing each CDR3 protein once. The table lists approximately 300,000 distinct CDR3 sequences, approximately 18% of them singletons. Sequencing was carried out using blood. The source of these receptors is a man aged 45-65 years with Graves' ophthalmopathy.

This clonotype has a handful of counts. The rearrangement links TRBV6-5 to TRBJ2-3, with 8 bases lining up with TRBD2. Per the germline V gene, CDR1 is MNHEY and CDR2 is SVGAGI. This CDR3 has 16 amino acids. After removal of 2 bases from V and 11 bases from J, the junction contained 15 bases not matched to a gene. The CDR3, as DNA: TGTGCCAGCAGTTACCCCACTAGCGGAACGGGGTATATGCAGTATTTT. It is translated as CASSYPTSGTGYMQYF.

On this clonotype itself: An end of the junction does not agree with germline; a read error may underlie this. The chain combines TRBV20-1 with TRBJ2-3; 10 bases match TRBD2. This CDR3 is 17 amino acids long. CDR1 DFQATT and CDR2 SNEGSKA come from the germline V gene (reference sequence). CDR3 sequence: CGARGGTSDWRTDTQYF. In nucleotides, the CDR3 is TGCGGTGCTAGAGGAGGGACTAGCGATTGGCGCACAGATACGCAGTATTTT.

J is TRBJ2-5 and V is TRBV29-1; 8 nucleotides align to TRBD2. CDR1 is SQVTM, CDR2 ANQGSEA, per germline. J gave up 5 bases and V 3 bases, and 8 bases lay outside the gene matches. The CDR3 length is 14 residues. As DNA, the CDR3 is TGCAGCGTTGACGACCCTAGCGGGTTGGAGACCCAGTACTTC. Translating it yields CSVDDPSGLETQYF.

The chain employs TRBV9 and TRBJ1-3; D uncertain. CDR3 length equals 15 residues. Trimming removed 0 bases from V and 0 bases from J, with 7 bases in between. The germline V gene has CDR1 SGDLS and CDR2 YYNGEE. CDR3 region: CASSVEGNSGNTIYF. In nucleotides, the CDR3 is TGTGCCAGCAGCGTAGAGGGAAACTCTGGAAACACCATATATTTT.

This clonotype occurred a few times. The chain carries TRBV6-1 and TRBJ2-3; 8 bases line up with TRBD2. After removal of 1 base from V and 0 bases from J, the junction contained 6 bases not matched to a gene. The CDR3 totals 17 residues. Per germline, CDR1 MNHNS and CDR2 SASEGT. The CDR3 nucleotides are TGTGCCAGCAGTGAAGATCGGACTAGCCCGAGCACAGATACGCAGTATTTT. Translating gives CASSEDRTSPSTDTQYF.

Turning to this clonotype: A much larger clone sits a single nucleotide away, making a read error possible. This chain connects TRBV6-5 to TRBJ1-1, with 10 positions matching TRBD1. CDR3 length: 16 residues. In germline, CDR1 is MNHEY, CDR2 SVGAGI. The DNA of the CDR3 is TGTTCCAGCAGTTACCACCCGGACAGGGGGTGGACTGAAGCTTTCTTT. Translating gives CSSSYHPDRGWTEAFF.

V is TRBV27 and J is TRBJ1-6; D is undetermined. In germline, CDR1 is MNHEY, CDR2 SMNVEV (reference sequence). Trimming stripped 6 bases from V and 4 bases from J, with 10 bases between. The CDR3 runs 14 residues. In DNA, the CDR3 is TGTGCCAGCAGGGGAACTCCATATAATTCACCCCTCCACTTT. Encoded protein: CASRGTPYNSPLHF.

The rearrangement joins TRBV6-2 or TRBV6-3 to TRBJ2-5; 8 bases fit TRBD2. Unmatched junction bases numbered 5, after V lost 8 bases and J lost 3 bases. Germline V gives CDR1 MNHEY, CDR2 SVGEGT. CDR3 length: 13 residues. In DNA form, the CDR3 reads TGTGCCAGCGTCGATAGCGGGAAAGAGACCCAGTACTTC. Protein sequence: CASVDSGKETQYF.

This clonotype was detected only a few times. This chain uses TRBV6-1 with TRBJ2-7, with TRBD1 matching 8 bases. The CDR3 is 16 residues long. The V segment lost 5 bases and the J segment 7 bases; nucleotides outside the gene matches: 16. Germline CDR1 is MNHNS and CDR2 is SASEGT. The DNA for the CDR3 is TGTGCCAGCAGTTACAGCGCAGGGGGCACCCCCGCGGAGCAGTACTTC. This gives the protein CASSYSAGGTPAEQYF.

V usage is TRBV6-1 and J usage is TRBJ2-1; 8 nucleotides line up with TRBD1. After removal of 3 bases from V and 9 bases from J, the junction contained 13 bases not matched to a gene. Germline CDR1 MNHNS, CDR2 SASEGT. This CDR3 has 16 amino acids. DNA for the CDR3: TGTGCCAGCAGTGATTGGGGACAGGACTACTCTGGTGAGCAGTTCTTC. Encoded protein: CASSDWGQDYSGEQFF.

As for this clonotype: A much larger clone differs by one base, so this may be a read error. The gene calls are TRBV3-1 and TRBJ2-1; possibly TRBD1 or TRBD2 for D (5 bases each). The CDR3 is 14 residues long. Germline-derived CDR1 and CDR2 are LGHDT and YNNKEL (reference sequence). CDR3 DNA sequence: TGTGCCAGCAGCCAAGGGGGGTCCTACAATGGGCAGTTCTTC. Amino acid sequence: CASSQGGSYNGQFF.

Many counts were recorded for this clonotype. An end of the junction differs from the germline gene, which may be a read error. CDR3 nucleotide sequence: TGTGCCAGCACCTTAGGGCAGGTACAGTACGAGCAGTACTTC. This gives the protein CASTLGQVQYEQYF. This chain joins TRBV11-2 and TRBJ2-7; no clear D gene. CDR1 SGHAT and CDR2 FQNNGV come from the germline V gene. The CDR3 has 14 residues.

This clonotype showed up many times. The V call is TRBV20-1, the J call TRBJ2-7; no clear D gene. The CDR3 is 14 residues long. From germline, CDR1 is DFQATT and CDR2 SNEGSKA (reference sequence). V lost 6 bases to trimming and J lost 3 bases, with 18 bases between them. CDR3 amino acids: CSAKGPSGFYEQYF. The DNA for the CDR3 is TGCAGTGCCAAAGGCCCCTCGGGTTTCTACGAGCAGTACTTC.

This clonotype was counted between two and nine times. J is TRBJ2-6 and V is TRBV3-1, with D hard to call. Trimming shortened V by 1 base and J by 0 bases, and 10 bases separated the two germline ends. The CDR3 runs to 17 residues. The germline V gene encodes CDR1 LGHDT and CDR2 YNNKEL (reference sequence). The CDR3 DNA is TGTGCCAGCAGCCAAGTCCGAGAATACTCTGGGGCCAACGTCCTGACTTTC. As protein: CASSQVREYSGANVLTF. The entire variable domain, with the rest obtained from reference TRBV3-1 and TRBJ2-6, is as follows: DTAVSQTPKYLVTQMGNDKSIKCEQNLGHDTMYWYKQDSKKFLKIMFSYNNKELIINETVPNRFSPKSPDKAHLNLHINSLELGDSAVYFCASSQVREYSGANVLTFGAGSRLTVL.

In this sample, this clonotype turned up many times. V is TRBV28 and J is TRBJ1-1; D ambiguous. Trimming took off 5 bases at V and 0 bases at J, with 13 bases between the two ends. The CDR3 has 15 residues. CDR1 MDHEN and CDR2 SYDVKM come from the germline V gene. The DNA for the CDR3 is TGTGCCAGCAGTCCCCCGTTCCCTATGAACACTGAAGCTTTCTTT. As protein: CASSPPFPMNTEAFF.

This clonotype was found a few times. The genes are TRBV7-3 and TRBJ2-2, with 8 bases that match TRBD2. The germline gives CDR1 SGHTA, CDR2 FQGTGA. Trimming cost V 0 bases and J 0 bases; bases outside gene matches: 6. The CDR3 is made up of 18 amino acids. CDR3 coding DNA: TGTGCCAGCAGCTTAACTAGCGGGACCACCGCGAACACCGGGGAGCTGTTTTTT. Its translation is CASSLTSGTTANTGELFF. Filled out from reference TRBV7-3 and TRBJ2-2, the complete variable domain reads GAGVSQTPSNKVTEKGKYVELRCDPISGHTALYWYRQSLGQGPEFLIYFQGTGAADDSGLPNDRFFAVRPEGSVSTLKIQRTERGDSAVYLCASSLTSGTTANTGELFFGEGSRLTVL.